The next 23 T cell receptor beta chains were all read from a single sample in a study of T cell repertoires in cytomegalovirus infection. Their antigen targets remain unknown. Via MiXCR, TCRdb re-called the reads, giving one row per CDR3 protein. The table lists about 330,000 distinct CDR3 sequences, about 35% of them singletons, with less than 15% in the top ten. Sample: cultured PBMCs, taken from culture after CMV antigen stimulation. The receptors originated from a human donor in good health (CMV status not recorded). Some clones in this sample may be carry-over from other donors' samples.

This chain uses TRBV7-9 with TRBJ2-2; tentative D call: TRBD2 (5 bases). Germline CDR1 SEHNR, CDR2 FQNEAQ (reference sequence). The length of the CDR3 is 13 residues. The V end lost 11 bases, the J end lost 4 bases, and 14 bases lay between the germline ends. CDR3: CARERALTGELFF. The CDR3 bases are TGTGCCCGGGAAAGGGCTCTCACCGGGGAGCTGTTTTTT. The full variable domain, its missing parts supplied by reference TRBV7-9 and TRBJ2-2, is DTGVSQNPRHKITKRGQNVTFRCDPISEHNRLYWYRQTLGQGPEFLTYFQNEAQLEKSRLLSDRFSAERPKGSFSTLEIQRTEQGDSAMYLCARERALTGELFFGEGSRLTVL.

This chain connects TRBV12-5 to TRBJ1-5; 7 bases line up with TRBD1. Per germline, CDR1 LGHNT and CDR2 FRNRAP. The CDR3 spans 12 residues. The CDR3 DNA sequence: TGTGCCCCAACTAGGGGGCGTATCCCCCAGCATTTT. Translating gives CAPTRGRIPQHF.

This chain links TRBV7-6 with TRBJ2-7, with 10 bases aligning to TRBD2. Germline V gene sequence: CDR1 SGHVS, CDR2 FNYEAQ. V lost 1 base, J lost 5 bases, and 11 bases stayed unmatched. The CDR3 spans 17 residues. Here the CDR3 reads CASSLVRAGGPSDEQYV. DNA for the CDR3: TGTGCCAGCAGCTTAGTGAGAGCGGGAGGGCCCTCGGACGAGCAGTACGTC.

This clonotype was picked up a small number of times. The V call is TRBV7-9, the J call TRBJ2-7; D tentatively reads TRBD1 or TRBD2 (5 bases each). Trimming took 4 bases from V and 1 from J, leaving 17 bases between them. The CDR3 length is 16 residues. The germline CDR1 and CDR2 sequences are SEHNR and FQNEAQ (reference sequence). Here the CDR3 reads CASSSPPGLSSYEQYF. The DNA for the CDR3 is TGTGCCAGCAGCTCCCCGCCGGGGCTCTCTTCCTACGAGCAGTACTTC.

J is TRBJ1-6 and V is TRBV12-3 or TRBV12-4; D unresolved. Trimming took 2 bases from V and 8 from J, leaving 7 bases between them. The CDR3 extends over 13 amino acids. CDR3 DNA sequence: TGTGCCAGCAGTTTAAATCGTGATTCACCCCTCCACTTT. It translates to CASSLNRDSPLHF.

This clonotype was seen a handful of times. The gene calls are TRBV4-1 and TRBJ1-6; D is ambiguous. V lost 0 bases and J 14 bases, leaving 5 bases between the germline ends. CDR3 size: 11 residues. Germline CDR1 MGHRA, CDR2 YSYEKL. The CDR3 DNA sequence: TGCGCCAGCAGCCAAGATGAGGCCCTCCACTTT. This translates into CASSQDEALHF.

This chain joins TRBV6-2 or TRBV6-3 and TRBJ2-3; TRBD1 aligns across 7 bases. Losses at the gene ends were 6 bases for V and 2 bases for J; bases not matched to a gene: 14. The CDR3 runs to 17 residues. CDR1 and CDR2 from the germline V gene are MNHEY and SVGEGT. As DNA, the CDR3 is TGTGCCAGCAGAAACCGGACAGGACATCCTAACACAGATACGCAGTATTTT. It yields the protein CASRNRTGHPNTDTQYF.

This clonotype was seen repeatedly, ten times or more. This chain links TRBV6-2 or TRBV6-3 with TRBJ2-5; no clear D gene. Germline lookup yields CDR1 MNHEY and CDR2 SVGEGT. Trimming shortened V by 5 bases and J by 7 bases, and 8 bases separated the two germline ends. This CDR3 comprises 11 residues. The DNA for the CDR3 is TGTGCCAGCAGTCCCGGATCGACCCAGTACTTC. Amino acid sequence: CASSPGSTQYF.

Only a few counts were recorded for this clonotype. The chain recombines TRBV7-2 with TRBJ1-3, with unresolved D. The CDR3 totals 14 residues. Trimming took 1 base from V and 1 from J, leaving 5 bases between them. In germline, CDR1 is SGHTA, CDR2 FQGNSA. As DNA, the CDR3 is TGTGCCAGCAGCTTAGATGGATCTGGAAACACCATATATTTT. As protein: CASSLDGSGNTIYF.

The genes are TRBV7-9 and TRBJ1-4, with D unresolved. This CDR3 is built from 13 residues. The V and J ends lost 7 bases and 5 bases respectively, with 11 bases between them. Germline assignment: CDR1 SEHNR and CDR2 FQNEAQ (reference sequence). The CDR3 reads CASNRILNEKLFF. Here the CDR3 DNA reads TGTGCCAGCAACCGGATCCTAAATGAAAAACTGTTTTTT. The complete variable domain, with remaining parts taken from reference TRBV7-9 and TRBJ1-4, reads DTGVSQNPRHKITKRGQNVTFRCDPISEHNRLYWYRQTLGQGPEFLTYFQNEAQLEKSRLLSDRFSAERPKGSFSTLEIQRTEQGDSAMYLCASNRILNEKLFFGSGTQLSVL.

This clonotype has a handful of counts. J is TRBJ1-5 and V is TRBV24-1; D uncertain. V lost 5 bases, J lost 7 bases, and 11 bases lay in between. The CDR3 is made up of 13 amino acids. The germline V gene has CDR1 KGHDR and CDR2 SFDVKD. CDR3 protein: CATSGGGGQPQHF. CDR3 in DNA: TGTGCCACCAGTGGGGGTGGAGGCCAGCCCCAGCATTTT.

This clonotype occurred a few times. This rearrangement joins TRBV19 to TRBJ1-2; TRBD1 is a possible D gene (5 bases). The CDR3 sequence is 10 residues long. V was clipped by 7 bases and J by 6 bases, with 6 bases between them. Per the germline V gene, CDR1 is LNHDA and CDR2 is SQIVND (reference sequence). The CDR3 reads CASKGDGYTF. CDR3 DNA sequence: TGTGCCAGTAAAGGGGATGGCTACACCTTC.

The gene calls are TRBV30 and TRBJ2-1, with a weak D call TRBD1 (6 bases). Germline CDR1 and CDR2: GTSNPN and SVGIG (reference sequence). The length of the CDR3 is 13 residues. V shed 3 bases and J shed 10 bases, with 16 bases lying between them. In nucleotides, the CDR3 is TGTGCCTGGAGCAGGTCGGGTGGGGGCGAGCAGTTCTTC. Protein: CAWSRSGGGEQFF. Drawing the rest from reference TRBV30 and TRBJ2-1, the complete variable domain is SQTIHQWPATLVQPVGSPLSLECTVEGTSNPNLYWYRQAAGRGLQLLFYSVGIGQISSEVPQNLSASRPQDRQFILSSKKLLLSDSGFYLCAWSRSGGGEQFFGPGTRLTVL.

This rearrangement joins TRBV4-1 to TRBJ1-5; D gene uncertain. This CDR3 has 16 amino acids. Trimming took 0 bases from V and 3 from J, leaving 12 bases between them. Germline CDR1 and CDR2: MGHRA and YSYEKL. This chain's CDR3 is CASSQEASSLNQPQHF. For the CDR3, the DNA is TGCGCCAGCAGCCAAGAGGCGTCCAGCCTCAATCAGCCCCAGCATTTT.

This clonotype has a handful of counts. The chain is built from TRBV4-2 and TRBJ1-4, with a tentative D call TRBD1 (5 bases). V was pared by 1 base and J by 3 bases, with 9 bases between. This CDR3 comprises 15 residues. Germline values: CDR1 LGHNA, CDR2 YNFKEQ. DNA for the CDR3: TGTGCCAGCAGCCAAGCGGGGGAGGCTAATGAAAAACTGTTTTTT. The encoded protein is CASSQAGEANEKLFF.

CDR3 sequence: CASSSRTGDQYF. The DNA for the CDR3 is TGTGCCAGTAGTAGCAGGACAGGCGATCAGTACTTC. This chain joins TRBV19 and TRBJ2-4; 7 nucleotides agree with TRBD1. The germline V gene has CDR1 LNHDA and CDR2 SQIVND (reference sequence). V trimming: 4 bases; J trimming: 12 bases; junction bases outside the gene matches: 6. The CDR3 covers 12 residues.

V gene TRBV19 combines with J gene TRBJ2-7; D remains unclear. This CDR3 is 13 amino acids long. Germline assignment: CDR1 LNHDA and CDR2 SQIVND (reference sequence). V shed 5 bases and J shed 0 bases, with 8 bases lying between them. DNA of the CDR3: TGTGCCAGTAGTTTTCGGGTCTCCTACGAGCAGTACTTC. Translating gives CASSFRVSYEQYF. Combining the CDR3 with reference TRBV19 and TRBJ2-7 gives the whole variable domain DGGITQSPKYLFRKEGQNVTLSCEQNLNHDAMYWYRQDPGQGLRLIYYSQIVNDFQKGDIAEGYSVSREKKESFPLTVTSAQKNPTAFYLCASSFRVSYEQYFGPGTRLTVT.

The V call is TRBV4-2, the J call TRBJ1-6; maybe TRBD1 (5 bases). The germline gives CDR1 LGHNA, CDR2 YNFKEQ. Deletions cut 1 base from V and 0 bases from J, with 13 bases between. This CDR3 spans 18 amino acids. CDR3 loop: CASSQGDPRSSYNSPLHF. In nucleotides, the CDR3 is TGTGCCAGCAGCCAAGGGGACCCCCGGAGCTCCTATAATTCACCCCTCCACTTT.

This clonotype was counted between two and nine times. The V gene is TRBV2, the J gene TRBJ1-1; 11 nucleotides align to TRBD1. The CDR3 length is 15 residues. Trimming cost V 6 bases and J 4 bases; bases outside gene matches: 7. Germline V gene data show CDR1 as SNHLY and CDR2 as FYNNEI. In DNA form, the CDR3 reads TGTGCCAGCAGAAAGGACAGGGGGCGCGTCACTGAAGCTTTCTTT. Amino acids: CASRKDRGRVTEAFF.

The chain joins TRBV28 to TRBJ2-7; 9 positions match TRBD2. Per the germline V gene, CDR1 is MDHEN and CDR2 is SYDVKM. The CDR3 has 14 amino acids. J was trimmed by 1 base and V by 10 bases; bases with no gene match: 8. The CDR3 DNA is TGTGCCACCCTCCCTAGCGGGGTATCCTACGAGCAGTACGTC. This gives the protein CATLPSGVSYEQYV.

This clonotype was detected a few times. The chain is built from TRBV28 and TRBJ1-2; a weak D match, TRBD1 (6 bases). V was cut by 3 bases and J by 4 bases, with 12 bases left in between. Germline loops: CDR1 MDHEN, CDR2 SYDVKM. The CDR3 has 14 amino acids. The CDR3 region has the DNA TGTGCCAGCAGTTTCGACAGGAGCACCTATGGCTACACCTTC. It encodes CASSFDRSTYGYTF.

This clonotype occurred a few times. V gene TRBV7-9 combines with J gene TRBJ2-5; 8 bases map to TRBD2. The germline V gene has CDR1 SEHNR and CDR2 FQNEAQ (reference sequence). The CDR3 runs 15 residues. V shed 3 bases, J shed 4 bases, and the junction held 7 bases outside the gene matches. The CDR3: CASSFTGGPAETQYF. The CDR3 nucleotides read TGTGCCAGCAGCTTCACGGGAGGGCCGGCAGAGACCCAGTACTTC.

There are a few counts of this clonotype. V gene TRBV19 combines with J gene TRBJ2-1, with 12 positions matching TRBD2. Germline V gene lookup returns CDR1 LNHDA and CDR2 SQIVND (reference sequence). There are 15 residues in the CDR3. With V trimmed by 6 bases and J by 9 bases, 9 bases remained unmatched. The CDR3 sequence is CASSLLAGGPSEQFF. CDR3 DNA: TGTGCCAGTAGCTTGCTAGCGGGAGGGCCGAGTGAGCAGTTCTTC.